This TCR beta chain came from a study of T cell changes during pregnancy in multiple sclerosis. Trimming took off 4 bases at V and 6 bases at J, with 21 bases between the two ends. Germline V gene sequence: CDR1 PRHDT, CDR2 FYEKMQ (reference sequence). The CDR3 runs 17 residues. The protocol was immunoSEQ multiplex PCR, while the TCRdb copy is restricted to in-frame clones and leaves out a portion. The sample lists 35,000 to 45,000 clones; around 94% were seen once. This chain joins TRBV13 and TRBJ2-2; TRBD1 is a possible D gene (6 bases). This receptor was taken from a female donor with multiple sclerosis, enrolled in a pregnancy study. Specimen: CD8+ T cells from peripheral blood mononuclear cells, collected in the third trimester of pregnancy. CDR3 coding DNA: TGTGCCAGCAGCTCCCGGACAGAAATTAACTGGGCCGGGGAGCTGTTTTTT. Encoded protein: CASSSRTEINWAGELFF.